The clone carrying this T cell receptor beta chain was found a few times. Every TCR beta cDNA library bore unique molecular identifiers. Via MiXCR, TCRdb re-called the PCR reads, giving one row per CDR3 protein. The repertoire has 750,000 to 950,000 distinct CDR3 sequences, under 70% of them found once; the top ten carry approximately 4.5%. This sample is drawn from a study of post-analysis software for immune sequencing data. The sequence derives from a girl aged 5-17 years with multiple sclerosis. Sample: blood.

CDR3 bases: TGTGCCAGCAGCTCAGGACAGGGAGCGGAGACCCAGTACTTC. It specifies CASSSGQGAETQYF. The chain uses TRBV5-6 and TRBJ2-5; 8 nucleotides align to TRBD1. The CDR3 contains 14 residues. V shed 3 bases, J shed 5 bases, and the junction held 6 bases outside the gene matches. In germline, CDR1 is SGHDT, CDR2 YYEEEE.